This T cell receptor beta chain stems from a study of cytomegalovirus exposure and HLA in healthy donors. Trimming shortened V by 7 bases and J by 3 bases, and 15 bases separated the two germline ends. Germline lookup yields CDR1 SGHAT and CDR2 FQNNGV. CDR3 length equals 14 residues. This clone was observed once. The primer mix had 60 Vbeta and 13 Jbeta primers. Original analysis: Later analysis identified 65 million to 80 million unique TCR beta chains, 9 million to 13 million shared. Profiling relied on immunoSEQ multiplex PCR, and the TCRdb table lists in-frame clones only, not all of them. V and J calls and clone size are copied from that table; D and trimming were computed from the DNA. The data contain about 150,000 clones, approximately 81% of them seen just once; the ten biggest clones take up more than 4%.

This clonotype originated in a middle-aged woman in good health and CMV-seropositive. The V gene is TRBV11-2, the J gene TRBJ1-1; tentatively, D is TRBD1 (5 bases). Sequencing input: PBMCs. The CDR3 nucleotides read TGTGCCAGCACCCAAGGGGTTACTCACACTGAAGCTTTCTTT. Amino acids: CASTQGVTHTEAFF.